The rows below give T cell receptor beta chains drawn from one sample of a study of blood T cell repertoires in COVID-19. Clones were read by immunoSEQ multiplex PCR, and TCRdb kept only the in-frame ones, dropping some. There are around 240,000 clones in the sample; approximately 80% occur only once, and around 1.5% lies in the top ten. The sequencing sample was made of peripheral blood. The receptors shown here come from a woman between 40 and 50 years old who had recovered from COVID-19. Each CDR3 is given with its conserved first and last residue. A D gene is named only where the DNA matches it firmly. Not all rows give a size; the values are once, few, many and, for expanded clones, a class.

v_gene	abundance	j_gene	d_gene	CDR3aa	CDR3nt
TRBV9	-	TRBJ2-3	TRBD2	CASSVAPAGDTQYF	TGTGCCAGCAGCGTAGCCCCAGCGGGGGATACGCAGTATTTT
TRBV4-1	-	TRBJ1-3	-	CASSPLGVSGNTIYF	TGCGCCAGCAGCCCCCTCGGGGTCAGTGGAAACACCATATATTTT
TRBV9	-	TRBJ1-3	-	CAGSPSPNSGNTIYF	TGTGCCGGCTCGCCTAGCCCTAACTCTGGAAACACCATATATTTT
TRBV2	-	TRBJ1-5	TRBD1	CASTWDRVGNQPQHF	TGTGCCAGCACCTGGGACAGGGTAGGCAATCAGCCCCAGCATTTT
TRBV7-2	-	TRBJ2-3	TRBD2	CASSFGRGGSDTQYF	TGTGCCAGCAGCTTTGGTCGGGGGGGATCAGATACGCAGTATTTT
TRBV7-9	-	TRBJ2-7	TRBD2	CASTGTSGASYEQYF	TGTGCCAGCACCGGGACTAGCGGGGCCTCCTACGAGCAGTACTTC
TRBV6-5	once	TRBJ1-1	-	CASSSQTGNTEAFF	TGTGCCAGCAGTTCCCAGACAGGCAACACTGAAGCTTTCTTT
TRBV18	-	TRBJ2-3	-	CASSPDRTDTQYF	TGTGCCAGCTCACCAGACAGAACAGATACGCAGTATTTT
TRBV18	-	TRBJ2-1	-	CASSPPALSYNEQFF	TGTGCCAGCTCACCACCGGCATTGTCCTACAATGAGCAGTTCTTC
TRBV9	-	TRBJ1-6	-	CASSVEAEGMGYSPLHF	TGTGCCAGCAGCGTAGAGGCGGAGGGGATGGGCTATTCACCCCTCCACTTT
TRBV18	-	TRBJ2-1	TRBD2	CASSPIAGALGDEQFF	TGTGCCAGCTCACCAATAGCGGGGGCGCTGGGCGATGAGCAGTTCTTC
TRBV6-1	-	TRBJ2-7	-	CASSESTEINYEQYF	TGTGCCAGCAGTGAATCGACAGAAATAAACTACGAGCAGTACTTC
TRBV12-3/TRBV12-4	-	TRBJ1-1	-	CASSLDSFTEAFF	TGTGCCAGCAGTTTGGACTCTTTCACTGAAGCTTTCTTT
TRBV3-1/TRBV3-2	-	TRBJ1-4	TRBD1	CASSLYRGAGNEKLFF	TGTGCCAGCAGCCTTTACAGGGGGGCGGGTAATGAAAAACTGTTTTTT
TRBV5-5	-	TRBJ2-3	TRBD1	CASSEAGTERDTQYF	TGTGCCAGCAGCGAAGCCGGGACAGAACGAGATACGCAGTATTTT
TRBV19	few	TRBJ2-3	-	CASRGPVADTQYF	TGTGCCAGTAGGGGGCCTGTTGCAGATACGCAGTATTTT
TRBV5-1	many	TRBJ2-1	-	CASSLDSTYNEQFF	TGCGCCAGCAGTCTTGACAGCACATACAATGAGCAGTTCTTC
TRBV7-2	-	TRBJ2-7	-	CASSFKAESYEQYF	TGTGCCAGCAGCTTCAAGGCGGAATCCTACGAGCAGTACTTC
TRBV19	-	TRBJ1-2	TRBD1	CASSPSGQGATNYGYTF	TGTGCCAGTAGCCCAAGCGGACAGGGGGCAACTAACTATGGCTACACCTTC
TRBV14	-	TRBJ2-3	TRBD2	CASSPGGSSTDTQYF	TGTGCCAGCAGCCCGGGGGGGTCTAGCACAGATACGCAGTATTTT
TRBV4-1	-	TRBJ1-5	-	CASSAGGYQPQHF	TGCGCCAGCAGCGCGGGGGGTTATCAGCCCCAGCATTTT
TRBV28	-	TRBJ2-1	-	CASRSISYNEQFF	TGTGCCAGCAGATCGATTAGCTACAATGAGCAGTTCTTC
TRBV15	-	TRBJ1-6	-	CATSRTGSPYNSPLHF	TGTGCCACCAGCAGAACAGGGAGCCCCTATAATTCACCCCTCCACTTT
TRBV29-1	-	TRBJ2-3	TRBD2	CSVGPLASTDTQYF	TGCAGCGTTGGGCCACTAGCGAGCACAGATACGCAGTATTTT
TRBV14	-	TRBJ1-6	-	CASSQETGLRANSPLHF	TGTGCCAGCAGCCAAGAAACGGGACTCCGGGCGAATTCACCCCTCCACTTT